This T cell receptor (beta chain) emerged from a study of metastatic and nonmetastatic thyroid tumors. V was trimmed by 10 bases and J by 4 bases, leaving 18 bases between them. There are 14 residues in the CDR3. Each patient came to thyroid surgery without any prior treatment (of any kind). With MiXCR, TCRdb called clones anew from the PCR reads. The sample lists some 28,000 clones, under 20% occurring once. The V and J genes are TRBV12-3 or TRBV12-4 and TRBJ2-3; D is undetermined. The sequence derives from a female donor with papillary thyroid cancer or a benign thyroid nodule (not recorded which). Some clones in this sample may be carry-over from other donors' samples. The specimen sequenced was blood. In DNA, the CDR3 is TGTGCCAACCTATTGGGGATATGGGCAGATACGCAGTATTTT. Amino acids: CANLLGIWADTQYF.